This T cell receptor beta chain stems from a study of neurological immune-mediated disorders. This CDR3 spans 14 amino acids. J was trimmed by 5 bases and V by 5 bases; bases with no gene match: 5. Per germline, CDR1 SGHTA and CDR2 FQGNSA. This clonotype was seen at least ten times. The cDNA was synthesized by means of template-switch 5'RACE, which was carried out with 10-nucleotide random UMIs. TCRdb fed the 5' RACE reads into MiXCR, producing one record per CDR3 protein. The sample has roughly 34,000 distinct CDR3 sequences, approximately 4.3% seen once. The healthy controls volunteered at a blood bank in Maryland, USA. The study built unsorted libraries from 2 million PBMCs kept at -80 C.

The genes are TRBV7-2 and TRBJ2-2, with 7 nucleotides matching TRBD1. The clonotype originates from a man between 18 and 35 years old in good health. The specimen sequenced was PBMCs. CDR3 in DNA: TGTGCCAGCAGCAAGGGGGCGCGGACCGGGGAGCTGTTTTTT. Its translation is CASSKGARTGELFF. Together with reference TRBV7-2 and TRBJ2-2, the CDR3 gives the full variable domain: GAGVSQSPSNKVTEKGKDVELRCDPISGHTALYWYRQSLGQGLEFLIYFQGNSAPDKSGLPSDRFSAERTGGSVSTLTIQRTQQEDSAVYLCASSKGARTGELFFGEGSRLTVL.